A selection of T cell receptor beta chains follows, all from one sample in a study of blood T cells in healthy people across ages. TCRdb reprocessed the 5' RACE reads via MiXCR and lists one record per CDR3 protein. Found here are some 320,000 distinct CDR3 sequences, roughly 29% of them singletons; the top ten hold 29%. Sequenced material: blood. The receptors originated from a woman in her 70s in good health. Both conserved end residues are part of each CDR3. The order of the fields is clone size, J gene, V gene, D gene, CDR3 DNA, CDR3 protein. The D gene is left open where the match is weak. The size field is filled for only some rows; it gives once, few, many or a size class.

abundance: .; j_gene: TRBJ2-5; v_gene: TRBV9; d_gene: .; CDR3nt: TGTGCCAGCAGCGGGCACGGGGCAGACAATGGGCAGTACTTC; CDR3aa: CASSGHGADNGQYF
abundance: .; j_gene: TRBJ1-2; v_gene: TRBV5-1; d_gene: .; CDR3nt: TGCGCCAGCAGCTTGGACAGACGTGGCTACACCTTC; CDR3aa: CASSLDRRGYTF
abundance: .; j_gene: TRBJ1-2; v_gene: TRBV29-1; d_gene: TRBD1; CDR3nt: TGCAGCGTTAGACAGGGGAAAGATGGCTACACCTTC; CDR3aa: CSVRQGKDGYTF
abundance: .; j_gene: TRBJ1-2; v_gene: TRBV7-8; d_gene: TRBD1; CDR3nt: TGTGCCAGCAGGATGGACAGGGGGGAAGGCTACACCTTC; CDR3aa: CASRMDRGEGYTF
abundance: few; j_gene: TRBJ2-7; v_gene: TRBV18; d_gene: .; CDR3nt: TGTGCCAGCTCACCATCGGCGTCTGCCTACGAGCAGTACTTC; CDR3aa: CASSPSASAYEQYF
abundance: .; j_gene: TRBJ1-1; v_gene: TRBV25-1; d_gene: .; CDR3nt: TGTGCCAGCAGGGGGCGAAGGACTGAAGCTTTCTTT; CDR3aa: CASRGRRTEAFF
abundance: few; j_gene: TRBJ2-5; v_gene: TRBV6-2/TRBV6-3; d_gene: TRBD2; CDR3nt: TGTGCCAGCAGACCCGGACTAGCGGAGGTACAAGAGACCCAGTACTTC; CDR3aa: CASRPGLAEVQETQYF
abundance: .; j_gene: TRBJ2-7; v_gene: TRBV20-1; d_gene: TRBD2; CDR3nt: TGCAGTGCCGGGGGGGGCGGACTACATCTCTACGAGCAGTACTTC; CDR3aa: CSAGGGGLHLYEQYF
abundance: .; j_gene: TRBJ2-1; v_gene: TRBV7-9; d_gene: TRBD2; CDR3nt: TGTGCCAGCAGCTTTAGCGGGAGGGCCGATGAGCAGTTCTTC; CDR3aa: CASSFSGRADEQFF
abundance: few; j_gene: TRBJ2-5; v_gene: TRBV7-2; d_gene: TRBD1; CDR3nt: TGTGCCAGCAGCTCTTCAGGACAGGGAAGATCGGAGACCCAGTACTTC; CDR3aa: CASSSSGQGRSETQYF
abundance: .; j_gene: TRBJ2-5; v_gene: TRBV20-1; d_gene: .; CDR3nt: TGCAGTGCTAGAGATCAGGGGAAGGCGGAGACCCAGTACTTC; CDR3aa: CSARDQGKAETQYF
abundance: .; j_gene: TRBJ2-1; v_gene: TRBV4-1; d_gene: TRBD1; CDR3nt: TGCGCCAGCTCAGGGGGTGCAAGGAGGCAAAGGGAGCAGTTCTTC; CDR3aa: CASSGGARRQREQFF
abundance: few; j_gene: TRBJ2-1; v_gene: TRBV28; d_gene: .; CDR3nt: TGTGCCAGCAGTCCCCTTAGCGGTTGGAGCTCCTACAATGAGCAGTTCTTC; CDR3aa: CASSPLSGWSSYNEQFF
abundance: .; j_gene: TRBJ1-1; v_gene: TRBV3-1; d_gene: .; CDR3nt: TGTGCCAGCAGCGCCCCCAGCGGCAAAGCTTTCTTT; CDR3aa: CASSAPSGKAFF
abundance: few; j_gene: TRBJ2-7; v_gene: TRBV5-1; d_gene: .; CDR3nt: TGCGCCAGCAGCCCACGGGTCCAGGGGGGTAGGTCCTACGAGCAGTACTTC; CDR3aa: CASSPRVQGGRSYEQYF
abundance: .; j_gene: TRBJ1-1; v_gene: TRBV12-3/TRBV12-4; d_gene: TRBD1; CDR3nt: TGTGCCAGCAGTTTGACAGGGGGCTGGGCTGAAGCTTTCTTT; CDR3aa: CASSLTGGWAEAFF
abundance: .; j_gene: TRBJ1-1; v_gene: TRBV28; d_gene: .; CDR3nt: TGTGCCAGCGGGACGGGCTACTGGACTGAAGCTTTCTTT; CDR3aa: CASGTGYWTEAFF